These T cell receptor beta chains were read from a single sample in a study of cytomegalovirus exposure and HLA in healthy donors. The protocol was immunoSEQ multiplex PCR, while the TCRdb copy is restricted to in-frame clones and leaves out a portion. Of over 60,000 clones listed, 60% to 85% were seen once; the top ten hold under 3.5%. Sequencing was carried out using PBMCs. The receptors come from a young man in good health and CMV-seronegative. Each CDR3 is given with its conserved first and last residue. A D gene is named only where the DNA matches it firmly. A row's size may be missing; if present it is once, few, many or a size class.

V: TRBV5-1
size: once
D: NA
length: 14
J: TRBJ2-1
CDR3: CASSPLTTINEQFF
DNA: TGCGCCAGCAGTCCCCTGACCACTATCAATGAGCAGTTCTTC

V: TRBV27
size: NA
D: NA
length: 16
J: TRBJ1-6
CDR3: CASSSFQLFWDSPLHF
DNA: TGTGCCAGCAGTTCGTTTCAACTATTTTGGGATTCACCCCTCCACTTT

V: TRBV2
size: few
D: TRBD2
length: 16
J: TRBJ2-1
CDR3: CASSPPPTSGGGEQFF
DNA: TGTGCCAGCAGTCCACCCCCGACTAGCGGCGGCGGTGAGCAGTTCTTC

V: TRBV9
size: NA
D: NA
length: 15
J: TRBJ1-1
CDR3: CASSVDSKWNTEAFF
DNA: TGTGCCAGCAGCGTAGACAGTAAGTGGAACACTGAAGCTTTCTTT

V: TRBV6-6
size: NA
D: TRBD1
length: 16
J: TRBJ1-5
CDR3: CASSYSGQGASQPQHF
DNA: TGTGCCAGCAGTTACTCGGGGCAGGGGGCGAGTCAGCCCCAGCATTTT

V: TRBV6-5
size: few
D: TRBD1
length: 13
J: TRBJ1-1
CDR3: CASNRGPESEAFF
DNA: TGTGCCAGTAACAGGGGACCCGAATCTGAAGCTTTCTTT

V: TRBV18
size: once
D: TRBD2
length: 18
J: TRBJ2-3
CDR3: CASSPRGGTSGGTDTQYF
DNA: TGTGCCAGCTCACCACGTGGGGGGACTAGCGGGGGAACAGATACGCAGTATTTT

V: TRBV7-8
size: few
D: NA
length: 14
J: TRBJ1-5
CDR3: CASSPRWGNQPQHF
DNA: TGTGCCAGCAGCCCTAGATGGGGCAATCAGCCCCAGCATTTT

V: TRBV4-3
size: NA
D: TRBD1
length: 15
J: TRBJ2-3
CDR3: CASSQGDRVGDTQYF
DNA: TGCGCCAGCAGCCAAGGGGACAGGGTAGGAGATACGCAGTATTTT

V: TRBV4-2
size: NA
D: TRBD2
length: 15
J: TRBJ2-3
CDR3: CASSRTSGGADTQYF
DNA: TGTGCCAGCAGCCGGACTAGCGGGGGTGCAGATACGCAGTATTTT

V: TRBV7-2
size: NA
D: TRBD2
length: 18
J: TRBJ2-1
CDR3: CASSLRLAGASSYNEQFF
DNA: TGTGCCAGCAGCTTGCGGTTAGCGGGGGCGAGCTCCTACAATGAGCAGTTCTTC

V: TRBV7-2
size: NA
D: NA
length: 18
J: TRBJ1-6
CDR3: CASSFVRTRRQDNSPLHF
DNA: TGTGCCAGCAGCTTCGTTCGCACCCGCCGACAGGATAATTCACCCCTCCACTTT

V: TRBV4-1
size: NA
D: TRBD1
length: 14
J: TRBJ1-1
CDR3: CASSQDEGAPEAFF
DNA: TGCGCCAGCAGCCAAGATGAGGGGGCACCTGAAGCTTTCTTT

V: TRBV9
size: NA
D: TRBD1
length: 14
J: TRBJ2-7
CDR3: CASSPRQGGYEQYF
DNA: TGTGCCAGCAGCCCCCGACAGGGGGGCTACGAGCAGTACTTC

V: TRBV5-1
size: NA
D: TRBD2
length: 14
J: TRBJ2-1
CDR3: CATSTSGANNEQFF
DNA: TGCGCCACCTCGACTAGCGGGGCAAACAATGAGCAGTTCTTC

V: TRBV6-1
size: NA
D: NA
length: 15
J: TRBJ2-5
CDR3: CASSETLVSQETQYF
DNA: TGTGCCAGCAGTGAAACCCTAGTGAGCCAAGAGACCCAGTACTTC

V: TRBV4-1
size: NA
D: TRBD1
length: 15
J: TRBJ2-7
CDR3: CASSQERTGGYEQYF
DNA: TGCGCCAGCAGCCAAGAAAGGACAGGGGGCTACGAGCAGTACTTC

V: TRBV9
size: NA
D: TRBD1
length: 12
J: TRBJ2-1
CDR3: CASSKDRGPEFF
DNA: TGTGCCAGCAGCAAGGACAGGGGGCCCGAGTTCTTC

V: TRBV4-1
size: NA
D: TRBD1
length: 17
J: TRBJ2-2
CDR3: CASSLPQGLPNTGELFF
DNA: TGCGCCAGCAGCCTCCCACAGGGGCTTCCAAACACCGGGGAGCTGTTTTTT

V: TRBV5-4
size: NA
D: NA
length: 14
J: TRBJ2-3
CDR3: CASPTVTGTDTQYF
DNA: TGTGCCAGCCCTACCGTTACAGGGACAGATACGCAGTATTTT

V: TRBV4-2
size: NA
D: TRBD1
length: 14
J: TRBJ1-1
CDR3: CASSPDRANTEAFF
DNA: TGTGCCAGCAGCCCCGACAGGGCGAACACTGAAGCTTTCTTT

V: TRBV7-6
size: NA
D: NA
length: 13
J: TRBJ2-5
CDR3: CASSFRRLKTQYF
DNA: TGTGCCAGCAGCTTCAGGAGGCTAAAGACCCAGTACTTC

V: TRBV6-5
size: NA
D: NA
length: 13
J: TRBJ2-7
CDR3: CASSYRDNYEQYF
DNA: TGTGCCAGCAGTTACAGGGACAACTACGAGCAGTACTTC

V: TRBV7-9
size: NA
D: NA
length: 17
J: TRBJ2-6
CDR3: CASSLRGGDSGANVLTF
DNA: TGTGCCAGCAGCTTAAGGGGTGGGGACTCTGGGGCCAACGTCCTGACTTTC

V: TRBV14
size: few
D: NA
length: 18
J: TRBJ2-4
CDR3: CASSQGQLSAKAKNIQYF
DNA: TGTGCCAGCAGCCAAGGACAGCTTTCAGCAAAAGCCAAAAACATTCAGTACTTC

V: TRBV11-1
size: NA
D: NA
length: 14
J: TRBJ2-5
CDR3: CASSSWTEQETQYF
DNA: TGTGCCAGCAGCTCATGGACAGAACAAGAGACCCAGTACTTC

V: TRBV4-3
size: NA
D: NA
length: 16
J: TRBJ1-2
CDR3: CASSQDVSPGSAGYTF
DNA: TGCGCCAGCAGCCAAGATGTTTCCCCGGGGTCTGCTGGCTACACCTTC

V: TRBV29-1
size: NA
D: TRBD1
length: 13
J: TRBJ1-5
CDR3: CSVGGTVNQPQHF
DNA: TGCAGCGTTGGTGGGACAGTTAATCAGCCCCAGCATTTT

V: TRBV7-3
size: NA
D: NA
length: 16
J: TRBJ2-3
CDR3: CASSTSGLVGTDTQYF
DNA: TGTGCCAGCAGCACCTCGGGACTTGTTGGCACAGATACGCAGTATTTT

V: TRBV5-4
size: once
D: TRBD2
length: 16
J: TRBJ2-1
CDR3: CASSVGGAGIGNEQFF
DNA: TGTGCCAGCAGCGTCGGGGGGGCCGGGATAGGGAATGAGCAGTTCTTC

V: TRBV7-2
size: NA
D: TRBD2
length: 13
J: TRBJ2-3
CDR3: CASSLGRGDTQYF
DNA: TGTGCCAGCAGCCTGGGGAGGGGTGATACGCAGTATTTT

V: TRBV25-1
size: NA
D: NA
length: 15
J: TRBJ2-4
CDR3: CASSDLLESKNIQYF
DNA: TGTGCCAGCAGTGATTTACTCGAGTCCAAAAACATTCAGTACTTC

V: TRBV19
size: NA
D: TRBD1
length: 18
J: TRBJ2-6
CDR3: CASSMIRDRGLGANVLTF
DNA: TGTGCCAGTAGTATGATAAGGGACAGGGGGTTAGGGGCCAACGTCCTGACTTTC

V: TRBV14
size: NA
D: TRBD1
length: 15
J: TRBJ2-7
CDR3: CASSPWDSNSYEQYF
DNA: TGTGCCAGCAGCCCCTGGGACAGCAACTCCTACGAGCAGTACTTC

V: TRBV2
size: NA
D: NA
length: 15
J: TRBJ1-2
CDR3: CASSESGGQSYGYTF
DNA: TGTGCCAGCAGTGAAAGTGGAGGACAGTCCTATGGCTACACCTTC

V: TRBV2
size: NA
D: NA
length: 14
J: TRBJ2-3
CDR3: CASSEDGFTDTQYF
DNA: TGTGCCAGCAGTGAAGACGGGTTCACAGATACGCAGTATTTT

V: TRBV7-9
size: NA
D: TRBD1
length: 14
J: TRBJ2-3
CDR3: CASKGDSRTDTQYF
DNA: TGTGCTAGCAAGGGGGACAGCCGCACAGATACGCAGTATTTT

V: TRBV5-1
size: few
D: NA
length: 16
J: TRBJ2-1
CDR3: CASSAGTVTSDNEQFF
DNA: TGCGCCAGCAGCGCGGGGACAGTCACTTCCGACAATGAGCAGTTCTTC

V: TRBV5-6
size: NA
D: NA
length: 17
J: TRBJ2-3
CDR3: CASSHLLAGHGTDTQYF
DNA: TGTGCCAGCAGCCACCTACTAGCAGGCCACGGCACAGATACGCAGTATTTT

V: TRBV6-6
size: NA
D: NA
length: 14
J: TRBJ1-5
CDR3: CASGGANPNQPQHF
DNA: TGTGCCAGCGGGGGGGCCAACCCCAATCAGCCCCAGCATTTT

V: TRBV18
size: NA
D: NA
length: 15
J: TRBJ1-4
CDR3: CASSLVSEQNEKLFF
DNA: TGTGCCAGCTCTCTGGTGAGCGAGCAGAATGAAAAACTGTTTTTT

V: TRBV6-1
size: NA
D: TRBD1
length: 14
J: TRBJ1-2
CDR3: CASSENRGNYGYTF
DNA: TGTGCCAGCAGTGAGAACAGGGGTAACTATGGCTACACCTTC

V: TRBV19
size: NA
D: TRBD1
length: 13
J: TRBJ1-6
CDR3: CASWDSFGSPLHF
DNA: TGTGCCAGCTGGGACAGCTTTGGATCACCCCTCCACTTT

V: TRBV2
size: NA
D: NA
length: 13
J: TRBJ2-1
CDR3: CASSEPTPNEQFF
DNA: TGTGCCAGCAGTGAACCTACCCCCAATGAGCAGTTCTTC

V: TRBV28
size: once
D: TRBD1
length: 15
J: TRBJ1-4
CDR3: CASTLWGQGNEKLFF
DNA: TGTGCCAGCACCCTTTGGGGACAGGGTAATGAAAAACTGTTTTTT

V: TRBV5-1
size: NA
D: TRBD1
length: 16
J: TRBJ1-1
CDR3: CASSPYPGQGLGEAFF
DNA: TGCGCCAGCAGCCCCTACCCCGGACAGGGTTTGGGTGAAGCTTTCTTT

V: TRBV28
size: NA
D: TRBD1
length: 15
J: TRBJ1-6
CDR3: CASSPWTGKNSPLHF
DNA: TGTGCCAGCAGTCCCTGGACAGGGAAAAATTCACCCCTCCACTTT

V: TRBV19
size: few
D: NA
length: 14
J: TRBJ2-6
CDR3: CATKGGAGANVLTF
DNA: TGTGCCACCAAAGGGGGGGCTGGGGCCAACGTCCTGACTTTC

V: TRBV11-2
size: NA
D: TRBD1
length: 18
J: TRBJ2-1
CDR3: CASSLDRAGGYTYNEQFF
DNA: TGTGCCAGCAGCTTAGATCGGGCAGGGGGCTATACCTACAATGAGCAGTTCTTC

V: TRBV28
size: NA
D: NA
length: 17
J: TRBJ2-4
CDR3: CASSAPFGIAAKNIQYF
DNA: TGTGCCAGCAGTGCCCCCTTCGGGATAGCGGCCAAAAACATTCAGTACTTC

V: TRBV5-1
size: NA
D: TRBD2
length: 16
J: TRBJ2-3
CDR3: CASSWTSGARTDTQYF
DNA: TGCGCCAGCAGCTGGACTAGCGGGGCGCGTACAGATACGCAGTATTTT

V: TRBV5-8
size: NA
D: NA
length: 14
J: TRBJ2-5
CDR3: CASSLDTGLETQYF
DNA: TGTGCCAGCAGCTTGGATACAGGGCTAGAGACCCAGTACTTC

V: TRBV9
size: NA
D: NA
length: 15
J: TRBJ1-3
CDR3: CASSPAGGTGNTIYF
DNA: TGTGCCAGCAGCCCAGCGGGGGGGACTGGAAACACCATATATTTT

V: TRBV2
size: few
D: TRBD1
length: 15
J: TRBJ1-3
CDR3: CASRKGGYSGNTIYF
DNA: TGTGCCAGCAGAAAAGGGGGCTACTCTGGAAACACCATATATTTT

V: TRBV19
size: NA
D: TRBD1
length: 14
J: TRBJ1-4
CDR3: CASSWDRTNEKLFF
DNA: TGTGCCAGTAGCTGGGACAGAACTAATGAAAAACTGTTTTTT

V: TRBV13
size: NA
D: NA
length: 16
J: TRBJ2-2
CDR3: CASTPEDRRNTGELFF
DNA: TGTGCCAGCACCCCAGAAGACAGGAGAAACACCGGGGAGCTGTTTTTT

V: TRBV9
size: few
D: NA
length: 15
J: TRBJ1-6
CDR3: CASSVVAGGSSPLHF
DNA: TGTGCCAGCAGCGTAGTGGCAGGAGGAAGCTCACCCCTCCACTTT

V: TRBV15
size: NA
D: NA
length: 13
J: TRBJ1-2
CDR3: CATSRDLLRGYTF
DNA: TGTGCCACCAGCAGAGATCTGCTCAGGGGCTACACCTTC

V: TRBV19
size: NA
D: NA
length: 13
J: TRBJ1-1
CDR3: CASTVETGTEAFF
DNA: TGTGCCAGTACCGTAGAAACAGGGACTGAAGCTTTCTTT